Presented here are 29 T cell receptor beta chains from one specimen sequenced in a study of blood T cell repertoires in COVID-19. This table comes from immunoSEQ multiplex PCR, and its TCRdb copy is limited to in-frame clones, with some not included. The data contain more than 75,000 clones, 85% to 90% of them seen just once; the ten biggest clones take up 4.8%. The sample taken for sequencing was peripheral blood. Receptors originate from a woman older than 75 with active COVID-19.

This clone was recorded only once. V is TRBV6-5 and J is TRBJ2-3; D call uncertain. The germline CDR1 and CDR2 sequences are MNHEY and SVGAGI. This CDR3 has 14 residues. Deletions cut 5 bases from V and 1 base from J, with 10 bases between. DNA of the CDR3: TGTGCCAGCAGTCCGCCGGCGGGCACAGATACGCAGTATTTT. Residues: CASSPPAGTDTQYF.

This chain uses TRBV6-2 or TRBV6-3 with TRBJ1-1; D gene ambiguous. Germline lookup yields CDR1 MNHEY and CDR2 SVGEGT. The CDR3 spans 13 residues. Trimming removed 5 bases from V and 4 bases from J, with 11 bases in between. DNA of the CDR3: TGTGCCAGCAGTGCCGTGGCAACCACTGAAGCTTTCTTT. It yields the protein CASSAVATTEAFF.

A single count supports this clone. The V gene is TRBV5-5, the J gene TRBJ1-5, with a tentative D call TRBD1 (6 bases). Germline V gene sequence: CDR1 SGHKS, CDR2 YYEKEE (reference sequence). The CDR3 sequence is 15 residues long. V shed 3 bases and J shed 2 bases, with 12 bases lying between them. CDR3 sequence reads: CASSSDSSRNQPQHF. DNA of the CDR3: TGTGCCAGCAGCTCGGACAGTTCTCGCAATCAGCCCCAGCATTTT.

This chain links TRBV27 with TRBJ2-1; a weak D match, TRBD2 (6 bases). Trimming took off 0 bases at V and 0 bases at J, with 21 bases between the two ends. Germline loops: CDR1 MNHEY, CDR2 SMNVEV (reference sequence). The CDR3 loop spans 20 amino acids. The CDR3 region has the DNA TGTGCCAGCAGTTTATCGGCACCGGGACTCCTTCCCTCCTCCTACAATGAGCAGTTCTTC. Its translation: CASSLSAPGLLPSSYNEQFF.

The chain recombines TRBV2 with TRBJ2-1; TRBD2 aligns across 7 bases. The CDR3 is 12 amino acids. CDR1 is SNHLY and CDR2 is FYNNEI in the germline V gene. J was trimmed by 8 bases and V by 3 bases; bases with no gene match: 1. The CDR3 loop reads CASSDGGDEQFF. CDR3 DNA sequence: TGTGCCAGCAGTGATGGGGGGGATGAGCAGTTCTTC.

The chain has TRBV4-1 and TRBJ2-1; D is possibly TRBD1 (5 bases). This CDR3 is 16 amino acids long. The V gene's germline CDR1 is MGHRA and CDR2 YSYEKL. V dropped 4 bases and J dropped 1 base, with 14 bases sitting between them. The CDR3 nucleotides are TGCGCCAGCAGCCCACCAGGGCGGAAATCCTACAATGAGCAGTTCTTC. Translating it yields CASSPPGRKSYNEQFF.

The rearrangement joins TRBV7-3 to TRBJ2-1; 14 bases align to TRBD2. CDR3 length: 16 amino acids. Germline CDR1 SGHTA, CDR2 FQGTGA. The junction had 10 bases not matched to a gene; V was cut back by 6 bases and J by 9 bases. CDR3 amino acids: CASSYGTSGSRGEQFF. The CDR3 DNA sequence: TGTGCCAGCAGTTACGGGACTAGCGGGAGTCGGGGTGAGCAGTTCTTC. Variable domain in full (rest from reference TRBV7-3 and TRBJ2-1): GAGVSQTPSNKVTEKGKYVELRCDPISGHTALYWYRQSLGQGPEFLIYFQGTGAADDSGLPNDRFFAVRPEGSVSTLKIQRTERGDSAVYLCASSYGTSGSRGEQFFGPGTRLTVL.

The chain is built from TRBV9 and TRBJ1-5; 12 positions match TRBD1. The CDR3 is made up of 16 amino acids. Germline CDR1 SGDLS, CDR2 YYNGEE. Trimming removed 4 bases from V and 3 bases from J; junction bases left unmatched: 5. The CDR3 sequence: CASSTGTGGNNQPQHF. The CDR3 coding sequence is TGTGCCAGCAGCACGGGGACAGGGGGCAACAATCAGCCCCAGCATTTT.

V is TRBV2 and J is TRBJ2-5; unclear D gene. The germline V gene has CDR1 SNHLY and CDR2 FYNNEI. Trimming pared 4 bases from V and 5 bases from J, leaving 5 bases between. The CDR3 length is 11 residues. This CDR3 reads CASSVTETQYF. CDR3 DNA: TGTGCCAGCAGTGTAACTGAGACCCAGTACTTC.

V and J are TRBV7-2 and TRBJ1-6, with unresolved D. The CDR3 totals 18 residues. V was trimmed by 4 bases and J by 6 bases, leaving 22 bases between them. CDR1 is SGHTA and CDR2 is FQGNSA in the germline V gene. The CDR3 protein is CASSSKFGSPMVNSPLHF. The CDR3 coding sequence is TGTGCCAGCAGCTCCAAATTTGGCAGTCCAATGGTTAATTCACCCCTCCACTTT.

The chain has TRBV9 and TRBJ2-5; no clear D gene. Trimming cost V 0 bases and J 4 bases, with 16 bases left between them. CDR1 and CDR2 (germline): SGDLS, YYNGEE. The length of the CDR3 is 16 residues. CDR3 residues: CASSVGLGEVGETQYF. In DNA, the CDR3 is TGTGCCAGCAGCGTAGGGCTAGGAGAGGTGGGAGAGACCCAGTACTTC.

This clone is a singleton in its sample. The genes are TRBV5-6 and TRBJ1-2; D uncertain. Deletions cut 0 bases from V and 4 bases from J, with 7 bases between. There are 13 residues in the CDR3. Germline CDR1 SGHDT, CDR2 YYEEEE. DNA for the CDR3: TGTGCCAGCAGCTTGGAACAGAGCTATGGCTACACCTTC. Translated: CASSLEQSYGYTF.

The chain is built from TRBV3-1 (or the pseudogene TRBV3-2) and TRBJ2-7; 7 nucleotides match TRBD2. Germline lookup yields CDR1 LGHDT and CDR2 YNNKEL (reference sequence). The ends lost 4 bases at V and 6 bases at J; junction bases unmatched: 3. The CDR3 totals 12 residues. The CDR3 here is CASSPREGEQYF. The CDR3 coding sequence is TGTGCCAGCAGCCCCAGGGAGGGCGAGCAGTACTTC.

The gene calls are TRBV28 and TRBJ2-7, with a possible D match to TRBD1 (6 bases). Germline V gene lookup returns CDR1 MDHEN and CDR2 SYDVKM. CDR3 size: 17 residues. V dropped 7 bases and J dropped 6 bases, with 28 bases sitting between them. The CDR3 loop is CASNQEGTGMLGSEQYF. CDR3 DNA: TGTGCCAGCAACCAAGAAGGAACAGGGATGTTAGGTTCCGAGCAGTACTTC. The full variable domain, completed using reference TRBV28 and TRBJ2-7, is DVKVTQSSRYLVKRTGEKVFLECVQDMDHENMFWYRQDPGLGLRLIYFSYDVKMKEKGDIPEGYSVSREKKERFSLILESASTNQTSMYLCASNQEGTGMLGSEQYFGPGTRLTVT.

The chain carries TRBV6-5 and TRBJ1-1; 8 bases match TRBD1. Germline values: CDR1 MNHEY, CDR2 SVGAGI. This CDR3 is 13 amino acids long. V lost 4 bases, J lost 3 bases, and 1 base stayed unmatched. CDR3 in amino acids: CASSLTGDTEAFF. CDR3 bases: TGTGCCAGCAGTTTGACAGGGGACACTGAAGCTTTCTTT.

The V gene is TRBV19, the J gene TRBJ2-1; 8 positions agree with TRBD2. The CDR3 has 14 residues. Trimming removed 7 bases from V and 7 bases from J; junction bases left unmatched: 9. Germline lookup yields CDR1 LNHDA and CDR2 SQIVND (reference sequence). CDR3 protein: CASTETSAVNEQFF. In nucleotides, the CDR3 is TGTGCCAGTACAGAGACTAGCGCGGTTAATGAGCAGTTCTTC.

The chain combines TRBV7-8 with TRBJ2-1; 10 bases fit TRBD2. There are 19 residues in the CDR3. Germline V gives CDR1 SGHVS, CDR2 FQNEAQ. Losses at the gene ends were 6 bases for V and 12 bases for J; bases not matched to a gene: 26. CDR3 sequence reads: CASSPRGTSGTYYNDGQFF. CDR3 bases: TGTGCCAGCAGTCCCCGGGGTACTAGCGGGACGTATTACAATGACGGGCAGTTCTTC.

The CDR3 sequence: CASSRTPLANSGNTIYF. As DNA, the CDR3 is TGTGCCAGCAGCCGAACGCCTCTAGCCAACTCTGGAAACACCATATATTTT. The chain employs TRBV4-2 and TRBJ1-3; D gene ambiguous. Germline assignment: CDR1 LGHNA and CDR2 YNFKEQ. The CDR3 sequence is 17 residues long. V dropped 4 bases and J dropped 0 bases, with 16 bases sitting between them.

CDR3 region: CASSPLLAGVRTDTQYF. DNA of the CDR3: TGTGCCAGCAGCCCTTTACTAGCGGGGGTGCGCACAGATACGCAGTATTTT. The chain links TRBV5-6 to TRBJ2-3; TRBD2 aligns across 11 bases. V shed 4 bases, J shed 1 base, and the junction held 8 bases outside the gene matches. Germline V gene data show CDR1 as SGHDT and CDR2 as YYEEEE. The CDR3 consists of 17 residues. The variable domain in full, with the rest retrieved from reference TRBV5-6 and TRBJ2-3, is DAGVTQSPTHLIKTRGQQVTLRCSPKSGHDTVSWYQQALGQGPQFIFQYYEEEERQRGNFPDRFSGHQFPNYSSELNVNALLLGDSALYLCASSPLLAGVRTDTQYFGPGTRLTVL.

This sequence joins TRBV7-2 and TRBJ1-1, with 9 bases lining up with TRBD1. The V and J ends lost 5 bases and 8 bases, in that order; junction bases with no gene match: 12. Germline V gene data show CDR1 as SGHTA and CDR2 as FQGNSA. The CDR3 is made up of 15 amino acids. CDR3 sequence reads: CASSPRAVGTGEAFF. The CDR3, as DNA: TGTGCCAGCAGCCCCCGAGCCGTGGGGACAGGGGAAGCTTTCTTT.

The chain is built from TRBV12-3 or TRBV12-4 and TRBJ2-3, with D uncertain. The CDR3 loop spans 13 amino acids. The V end was cut by 5 bases, the J end by 0 bases, with 6 bases between. DNA of the CDR3: TGTGCCAGCAGTATTCTGAGCACAGATACGCAGTATTTT. It encodes CASSILSTDTQYF.

The chain joins TRBV7-8 to TRBJ1-5; 7 bases are a match to TRBD1. The junction had 5 bases not matched to a gene; V was cut back by 8 bases and J by 4 bases. Germline V CDR1 and CDR2: SGHVS, FQNEAQ. This CDR3 spans 13 amino acids. CDR3 sequence reads: CASSGDRNQPQHF. Written as DNA, the CDR3 is TGTGCCAGCTCCGGGGACAGAAATCAGCCCCAGCATTTT.

V is TRBV7-2 and J is TRBJ1-3, with 8 bases that match TRBD1. The germline gives CDR1 SGHTA, CDR2 FQGNSA. The V gene end was trimmed by 1 base and the J gene end by 0 bases; junction bases not matched to a gene: 5. The CDR3 has 17 amino acids. CDR3 in amino acids: CASSLGDRGTSGNTIYF. The DNA of the CDR3 is TGTGCCAGCAGCTTAGGAGACAGGGGAACCTCTGGAAACACCATATATTTT.

The chain employs TRBV11-2 and TRBJ2-7; tentatively, D is TRBD1 (6 bases). This CDR3 has 15 residues. Trimming removed 0 bases from V and 5 bases from J, with 14 bases in between. Germline V gives CDR1 SGHAT, CDR2 FQNNGV. CDR3 sequence reads: CASSLEAQGWHEQYF. In nucleotides, the CDR3 is TGTGCCAGCAGCTTAGAGGCCCAGGGGTGGCACGAGCAGTACTTC.

This chain uses TRBV5-6 with TRBJ2-2; 9 positions match TRBD2. Germline CDR1 SGHDT, CDR2 YYEEEE. CDR3 length equals 17 residues. With V trimmed by 2 bases and J by 4 bases, 9 bases remained unmatched. Written as DNA, the CDR3 is TGTGCCAGCAGCTTTCAGGCGGGAGGGCCGGTCACCGGGGAGCTGTTTTTT. Amino acid sequence: CASSFQAGGPVTGELFF. The whole variable domain, filled in from reference TRBV5-6 and TRBJ2-2, reads DAGVTQSPTHLIKTRGQQVTLRCSPKSGHDTVSWYQQALGQGPQFIFQYYEEEERQRGNFPDRFSGHQFPNYSSELNVNALLLGDSALYLCASSFQAGGPVTGELFFGEGSRLTVL.

V and J are TRBV7-6 and TRBJ2-1; 12 nucleotides align to TRBD2. V was pared by 0 bases and J by 1 base, with 13 bases of the junction left unmatched. In germline, CDR1 is SGHVS, CDR2 FNYEAQ. The length of the CDR3 is 21 residues. The CDR3 here is CASSLASPSGRGRISYNEQFF. CDR3 nucleotide sequence: TGTGCCAGCAGCTTAGCGTCGCCTAGCGGGAGGGGCCGTATATCCTACAATGAGCAGTTCTTC.

The chain couples TRBV28 to TRBJ1-4; TRBD1 is a possible D gene (6 bases). This CDR3 region has 18 residues. Germline V gene lookup returns CDR1 MDHEN and CDR2 SYDVKM. V was cut by 3 bases and J by 1 base, with 18 bases left in between. The CDR3 nucleotides read TGTGCCAGCAGTTTTTTGGCCAGGGGAGGGGGAACTAATGAAAAACTGTTTTTT. Translated, it gives CASSFLARGGGTNEKLFF.

CDR3 sequence (DNA): TGTGCCAGCAGCCTGATACAGGGACCGTACAATGAGCAGTTCTTC. It encodes CASSLIQGPYNEQFF. The rearrangement uses TRBV6-6 and TRBJ2-1; D is perhaps TRBD1 (6 bases). CDR3 length: 15 amino acids. Germline loops: CDR1 MNHNY, CDR2 SVGAGI (reference sequence). Trimming pared 6 bases from V and 4 bases from J, leaving 16 bases between.

This rearrangement joins TRBV7-2 to TRBJ2-2, with 8 positions matching TRBD1. Trimming took 6 bases from V and 4 from J; bases not matched to a gene: 7. Germline V gives CDR1 SGHTA, CDR2 FQGNSA. This CDR3 contains 15 residues. The DNA for the CDR3 is TGTGCCAGCAGAGACAGGGGCCAGCGCACCGGGGAGCTGTTTTTT. It yields the protein CASRDRGQRTGELFF.